Listed here are 24 T cell receptor beta chains from one sample, sequenced in a study of spatial heterogeneity in lung cancer. Time point: blood at routine non-recurrence follow-up after resection. TCRdb reprocessed the 5' RACE reads with MiXCR, giving one entry per CDR3 protein. The sample lists 25,000 to 35,000 distinct CDR3 sequences; less than 6.5% were seen once. Source: PBMCs, taken at follow-up. These TCRs come from a female donor with early-stage non-small cell lung cancer.

This clonotype appeared once. J is TRBJ2-3 and V is TRBV19; D gene unclear. Germline CDR1 LNHDA, CDR2 SQIVND (reference sequence). V lost 1 base, J lost 4 bases, and 6 bases lay in between. CDR3 length equals 13 residues. CDR3 sequence reads: CASSIGMSDTQYF. The CDR3 nucleotides are TGTGCCAGTAGTATAGGGATGTCAGATACGCAGTATTTT.

This clonotype occurred many times. The chain employs TRBV24-1 and TRBJ2-7; D is unclear. Trimming removed 3 bases from V and 9 bases from J, with 23 bases in between. Germline V gene lookup returns CDR1 KGHDR and CDR2 SFDVKD. The CDR3 sequence is 16 residues long. The CDR3 nucleotides read TGTGCCACCAGTGATCGCACAATGGACGGTGCAGGTAGGCAGTACTTC. Its translation: CATSDRTMDGAGRQYF.

This clonotype was recorded a few times. V and J are TRBV18 and TRBJ1-2; the D is unclear. This CDR3 contains 13 residues. V was clipped by 8 bases and J by 3 bases, with 13 bases between them. Per germline, CDR1 KGHSH and CDR2 LQKENI. The CDR3 spells CASRNEGYYGYTF. The CDR3 DNA reads TGTGCCAGCCGAAACGAGGGCTACTATGGCTACACCTTC.

This clonotype was counted many times. The chain joins TRBV5-1 to TRBJ1-4; 10 nucleotides match TRBD1. V shed 1 base and J 5 bases; nucleotides not matched to a gene: 2. This CDR3 has 15 residues. Germline V gene lookup returns CDR1 SGHRS and CDR2 YFSETQ. The CDR3 nucleotides are TGCGCCAGCAGCTTGTGGGGACAGGGGAATGAAAAACTGTTTTTT. This sequence encodes CASSLWGQGNEKLFF.

This clonotype was seen many times. The rearrangement links TRBV28 to TRBJ1-1; D gene unclear. CDR1 MDHEN and CDR2 SYDVKM come from the germline V gene. CDR3 length: 12 residues. This chain's CDR3 is CRTGSARTEAFF. The CDR3 DNA is TGTCGGACGGGGTCCGCGCGAACTGAAGCTTTCTTT.

V and J are TRBV6-5 and TRBJ1-4, with D perhaps TRBD1 (5 bases). The CDR3 covers 15 residues. Germline V lookup: CDR1 MNHEY, CDR2 SVGAGI. V lost 0 bases to trimming and J lost 4 bases, with 9 bases between them. CDR3 in DNA: TGTGCCAGCAGTTACTCCGGGGGGGGTAATGAAAAACTGTTTTTT. Translation: CASSYSGGGNEKLFF.

This clonotype showed up many times. CDR3 protein: CASSDGLNTEAFF. CDR3 sequence (DNA): TGTGCCAGCAGCGACGGGCTGAACACTGAAGCTTTCTTT. The V call is TRBV11-2, the J call TRBJ1-1; D gene ambiguous. Germline V gives CDR1 SGHAT, CDR2 FQNNGV. Trimming took off 5 bases at V and 0 bases at J, with 7 bases between the two ends. This CDR3 has 13 residues.

This clonotype has ten or more counts. V usage is TRBV18 and J usage is TRBJ2-2, with D uncertain. CDR3 length: 12 amino acids. The germline V gene has CDR1 KGHSH and CDR2 LQKENI. V lost 4 bases and J 4 bases, leaving 4 bases between the germline ends. CDR3 loop: CASSLSTGELFF. CDR3 bases: TGTGCCAGCTCACTAAGCACCGGGGAGCTGTTTTTT.

This clonotype was picked up many times. CDR3 residues: CASSRTGGNTNYGYTF. CDR3 in DNA: TGTGCCAGCAGCCGTACCGGAGGCAACACTAACTATGGCTACACCTTC. This chain joins TRBV3-1 and TRBJ1-2, with D uncertain. The CDR3 extends over 16 amino acids. V was cut by 4 bases and J by 0 bases, with 15 bases left in between. The V gene's germline CDR1 is LGHDT and CDR2 YNNKEL (reference sequence).

Ten or more counts support this clonotype. The J gene is TRBJ1-4, the V gene TRBV5-1, with a weak D call TRBD1 (6 bases). The germline V gene has CDR1 SGHRS and CDR2 YFSETQ. V was trimmed by 3 bases and J by 5 bases, leaving 8 bases between them. The CDR3 runs 13 residues. CDR3 DNA sequence: TGCGCCAGCAGCTCGGACAGAAATGAAAAACTGTTTTTT. Protein product: CASSSDRNEKLFF. Complete variable domain (other parts from reference TRBV5-1 and TRBJ1-4): KAGVTQTPRYLIKTRGQQVTLSCSPISGHRSVSWYQQTPGQGLQFLFEYFSETQRNKGNFPGRFSGRQFSNSRSEMNVSTLELGDSALYLCASSSDRNEKLFFGSGTQLSVL.

This clonotype was recorded many times. This chain joins TRBV24-1 and TRBJ2-1; D is possibly TRBD1 (5 bases). The CDR3 has 13 residues. Trimming took off 4 bases at V and 7 bases at J, with 10 bases between the two ends. CDR1 is KGHDR and CDR2 is SFDVKD in the germline V gene. The CDR3 here is CATSDQGRNEQFF. In DNA form, the CDR3 reads TGTGCCACCAGTGACCAGGGTAGGAATGAGCAGTTCTTC.

This clonotype has at least ten counts. The gene calls are TRBV7-6 and TRBJ1-6; 7 nucleotides align to TRBD1. V was pared by 3 bases and J by 6 bases, with 8 bases of the junction left unmatched. Germline V gene sequence: CDR1 SGHVS, CDR2 FNYEAQ. The CDR3 covers 16 residues. CDR3 sequence: CASSLKAEGANSPLHF. As DNA, the CDR3 is TGTGCCAGCAGCTTGAAGGCAGAGGGGGCTAATTCACCCCTCCACTTT. The variable domain in full, with the rest retrieved from reference TRBV7-6 and TRBJ1-6, is GAGVSQSPRYKVTKRGQDVALRCDPISGHVSLYWYRQALGQGPEFLTYFNYEAQQDKSGLPNDRFSAERPEGSISTLTIQRTEQRDSAMYRCASSLKAEGANSPLHFGNGTRLTVT.

This clonotype is deemed medium-sized (0.01 to 0.1%). The chain is built from TRBV4-2 and TRBJ2-1; D is perhaps TRBD2 (5 bases). The V end was cut by 0 bases, the J end by 0 bases, with 12 bases between. Germline CDR1 is LGHNA and CDR2 is YNFKEQ. CDR3 size: 17 residues. CDR3 bases: TGTGCCAGCAGCCAAGAGGCAGCGGCTAGCTCCTACAATGAGCAGTTCTTC. Translated, it gives CASSQEAAASSYNEQFF.

This clonotype was detected only a few times. This rearrangement joins TRBV5-1 to TRBJ2-3; 10 nucleotides agree with TRBD2. The CDR3 loop spans 15 amino acids. Germline CDR1 is SGHRS and CDR2 is YFSETQ. The J segment lost 4 bases and the V segment lost 4 bases, leaving 6 bases of the junction unmatched. The CDR3 here is CASSRSGGAADTQYF. The CDR3, as DNA: TGCGCCAGCAGCAGAAGCGGGGGGGCCGCAGATACGCAGTATTTT.

A note on this clonotype: A much larger clone is a single base away; this may be a read error. V usage is TRBV12-5 and J usage is TRBJ2-3; D is perhaps TRBD2 (6 bases). Germline V gene lookup returns CDR1 LGHNT and CDR2 FRNRAP. V was trimmed by 3 bases and J by 3 bases, leaving 13 bases between them. The CDR3 spans 15 residues. CDR3 region: CASGFVGGGTDTQYF. The CDR3 coding sequence is TGTGCTAGTGGTTTCGTGGGAGGAGGGACAGATACGCAGTATTTT.

The chain links TRBV14 to TRBJ2-7; D is unresolved. The germline gives CDR1 SGHDN, CDR2 FVKESK. Trimming cost V 4 bases and J 7 bases, with 14 bases left between them. The CDR3 totals 13 residues. The CDR3 is CASSLGLSGEQYF. CDR3 nucleotide sequence: TGTGCCAGCAGCCTGGGTCTCTCCGGGGAGCAGTACTTC.

This clonotype was recorded many times. The rearrangement joins TRBV28 to TRBJ2-6; tentatively, D is TRBD1 or TRBD2 (5 bases each). Germline values: CDR1 MDHEN, CDR2 SYDVKM. This CDR3 spans 13 amino acids. The CDR3 DNA sequence: TGTGCAGCCCAGAGGGACGCCAAAAGCGTCCTGACTTTC. This encodes CAAQRDAKSVLTF.

This clonotype was recorded many times. This chain joins TRBV28 and TRBJ1-2; 10 nucleotides agree with TRBD1. V gave up 5 bases and J gave up 5 bases; unmatched junction bases: 5. This CDR3 spans 14 amino acids. Germline V gene data show CDR1 as MDHEN and CDR2 as SYDVKM. CDR3 bases: TGTGCCAGCAGTCCGGACAGGGGGAAGTATGGCTACACCTTC. Translated: CASSPDRGKYGYTF.

In its sample, this clonotype ranks as medium-sized (0.01 to 0.1%). This rearrangement joins TRBV20-1 to TRBJ2-1; 10 positions agree with TRBD2. Germline V gene lookup returns CDR1 DFQATT and CDR2 SNEGSKA (reference sequence). V lost 5 bases and J lost 8; bases outside the gene matches: 21. The CDR3 is 18 amino acids. CDR3 DNA: TGCAGTGCTGGAAGCGGGAGGGCCTTTGGTCGGGGCCCCGATGAGCAGTTCTTC. It yields the protein CSAGSGRAFGRGPDEQFF.

This clonotype was detected ten times or more. This chain connects TRBV6-2 or TRBV6-3 to TRBJ2-5, with D perhaps being TRBD1 or TRBD2 (5 bases each). The CDR3 length is 13 residues. Germline-derived CDR1 and CDR2 are MNHEY and SVGEGT. With 2 bases removed from V and 5 bases from J, the gap between germline ends came to 9 bases. Here the CDR3 reads CASSYGTGETQYF. The CDR3 DNA reads TGTGCCAGCAGTTACGGGACCGGGGAGACCCAGTACTTC.

A few counts support this clonotype. The chain carries TRBV20-1 and TRBJ1-6; TRBD1 agrees at 7 bases. This CDR3 has 15 amino acids. V shed 1 base, J shed 6 bases, and the junction held 6 bases outside the gene matches. Germline lookup yields CDR1 DFQATT and CDR2 SNEGSKA (reference sequence). For the CDR3, the DNA is TGCAGTGCTAGAGCCGGGGGACAGTCTAATTCACCCCTCCACTTT. Its translation: CSARAGGQSNSPLHF.

The chain employs TRBV5-6 and TRBJ2-5, with D possibly TRBD1 on 6 matching bases. This CDR3 spans 15 amino acids. CDR1 is SGHDT, CDR2 YYEEEE, per germline. The ends were cut back, 3 bases at V and 4 bases at J, with 16 bases in the middle. The CDR3 sequence is CASSSFSGVRETQYF. As DNA, the CDR3 is TGTGCCAGCAGCTCGTTTTCAGGGGTTCGAGAGACCCAGTACTTC.

This clonotype is categorized as medium-sized. This chain connects TRBV29-1 to TRBJ2-7; 7 bases align to TRBD1. This CDR3 contains 13 residues. V was clipped by 7 bases and J by 2 bases; unmatched bases: 8. The germline gives CDR1 SQVTM, CDR2 ANQGSEA. CDR3 protein: CSETGTVPYEQYF. CDR3 DNA: TGCAGCGAAACCGGGACAGTCCCCTACGAGCAGTACTTC.

This clonotype was seen many times. The rearrangement links TRBV7-2 to TRBJ2-3; either TRBD1 or TRBD2 may fit D (5 bases each). Trimming stripped 3 bases from V and 2 bases from J, with 12 bases between. Germline loops: CDR1 SGHTA, CDR2 FQGNSA. This CDR3 is built from 15 residues. CDR3 DNA: TGTGCCAGCAGCTTTGCCGGGACCAACACAGATACGCAGTATTTT. Translating gives CASSFAGTNTDTQYF.